The rows below give T cell receptor beta chains drawn from one sample of a study of blood T cell repertoires in COVID-19. Here immunoSEQ multiplex PCR was the method, and the copy in TCRdb shows in-frame clones only, minus some. The sample has approximately 160,000 clones; 65% to 90% are singletons. Sequencing was done on a sample of peripheral blood. These receptors were obtained from a woman aged 45-65 years in a cohort sampled during active or convalescent COVID-19. The CDR3 runs from the conserved cysteine through the conserved F or W. D genes are given only for firm matches. Not all rows give a size; the values are once, few, many and, for expanded clones, a class.

>.|TRBV9|.|TRBJ1-4
CASSVQGGGPWEKLFF
TGTGCCAGCAGCGTACAAGGGGGAGGGCCCTGGGAAAAACTGTTTTTT
>.|TRBV18|TRBD1|TRBJ2-7
CASSPDRGGREQHF
TGTGCCAGCTCACCGGACAGGGGAGGTCGGGAGCAGCACTTC
>.|TRBV4-3|.|TRBJ1-2
CASSQDRVRGLNYGYTF
TGCGCCAGCAGCCAAGATCGAGTCCGGGGACTAAACTATGGCTACACCTTC
>.|TRBV19|.|TRBJ1-6
CASSMKPGRAENSPLHF
TGTGCCAGTAGTATGAAACCGGGGAGGGCGGAAAATTCACCCCTCCACTTT
>.|TRBV11-2|TRBD1|TRBJ1-1
CASSPRQGGTEAFF
TGTGCCAGCAGCCCCAGACAGGGGGGTACTGAAGCTTTCTTT
>.|TRBV7-2|TRBD2|TRBJ2-1
CASSLSGGAANEQFF
TGTGCCAGCAGCCTAAGCGGGGGGGCCGCCAATGAGCAGTTCTTC
>.|TRBV18|.|TRBJ2-2
CASSPGMTGNTGELFF
TGTGCCAGCTCACCAGGGATGACAGGGAACACCGGGGAGCTGTTTTTT
>.|TRBV19|TRBD2|TRBJ2-7
CASSAAGGLSYEQYF
TGTGCCAGTAGTGCAGCGGGGGGCCTAAGCTACGAGCAGTACTTC
>.|TRBV9|.|TRBJ2-5
CASSVDGRTTETQYF
TGTGCCAGCAGCGTAGATGGCAGGACAACAGAGACCCAGTACTTC
>.|TRBV13|.|TRBJ1-6
CASSLGGRVGNSPLHF
TGTGCCAGCAGCTTAGGAGGCAGGGTCGGTAATTCACCCCTCCACTTT
>once|TRBV9|TRBD1|TRBJ2-5
CASSERAGGFLGHQETQYF
TGTGCCAGCAGCGAGAGAGCAGGGGGCTTTCTGGGACACCAAGAGACCCAGTACTTC
>.|TRBV7-8|.|TRBJ1-1
CASSLVAGNTEAFF
TGTGCCAGCAGCTTAGTGGCGGGGAACACTGAAGCTTTCTTT
>.|TRBV2|TRBD1|TRBJ1-4
CASSERDREGEKLFF
TGTGCCAGCAGTGAAAGGGACAGGGAGGGTGAAAAACTGTTTTTT
>.|TRBV7-2|TRBD1|TRBJ1-4
CASSTRTGGGEKLFF
TGTGCCAGCAGCACCCGGACAGGGGGAGGAGAAAAACTGTTTTTT
>.|TRBV19|.|TRBJ1-1
CASKPKGISLRGTEAFF
TGTGCCAGTAAACCAAAGGGGATCTCTTTAAGGGGCACTGAAGCTTTCTTT
>.|TRBV7-2|.|TRBJ1-5
CASSLVGRQPQHF
TGTGCCAGCAGCTTAGTGGGGAGGCAGCCCCAGCATTTT
>.|TRBV7-9|.|TRBJ1-6
CASSAGVGNSPLHF
TGTGCCAGCAGCGCAGGGGTCGGGAATTCACCCCTCCACTTT
>.|TRBV5-6|.|TRBJ1-1
CASSLQGVSTEAFF
TGTGCCAGCAGCTTACAGGGCGTTAGCACTGAAGCTTTCTTT
>.|TRBV2|.|TRBJ1-6
CASSGFPPSVPNSPLHF
TGTGCCAGCAGTGGGTTTCCCCCCTCAGTCCCTAATTCACCCCTCCACTTT
>.|TRBV18|TRBD2|TRBJ2-1
CASSLRTSGVGEQFF
TGTGCCAGCTCTCTAAGGACTAGCGGGGTCGGTGAGCAGTTCTTC
>.|TRBV7-2|TRBD1|TRBJ1-2
CASSPAPGQGNGYTF
TGTGCCAGCAGCCCCGCCCCGGGACAGGGAAATGGCTACACCTTC
>.|TRBV6-5|.|TRBJ1-2
CASSSVTVYGYTF
TGTGCCAGCAGTTCCGTGACAGTCTATGGCTACACCTTC
>.|TRBV19|.|TRBJ2-6
CASSMGGRAGANVLTF
TGTGCCAGTAGTATGGGAGGCAGGGCGGGGGCCAACGTCCTGACTTTC
>.|TRBV5-4|.|TRBJ2-3
CASSLTGDTDTQYF
TGTGCCAGCAGCTTGACGGGGGACACAGATACGCAGTATTTT